This paragraph covers one TCR beta chain sequence. As yet, its antigen is unknown. Stated time point: cycle 4 day 1 (C4D1), after 6 weeks of nivolumab. Autologous stem cell transplantation was followed by relapse in every patient, and brentuximab vedotin exposure varied. Profiled with immunoSEQ multiplex PCR; TCRdb holds only in-frame clones, not every one. The sample contains tens of thousands of clones, roughly 77% of which appear only once. The data belong to a study of PD-1 blockade in classical Hodgkin lymphoma. About the research overall: It was nivolumab at 3 mg/kg, given intravenously every 2 weeks, that patients received.

Study outcomes and limitations: Newly diagnosed patients had diversity similar to the baseline diversity of complete responders.

The germline V gene has CDR1 SGHNT and CDR2 YENEEA. The V end was cut by 0 bases, the J end by 4 bases, with 6 bases between. The CDR3 loop spans 13 amino acids. The sample in question was peripheral blood mononuclear cells (PBMCs), obtained before the fourth cycle of nivolumab. The chain employs TRBV11-3 and TRBJ1-2, with a tentative D call TRBD1 (5 bases). The clonotype originates from a human donor with classical Hodgkin lymphoma. Written as DNA, the CDR3 is TGTGCCAGCAGCTTAGATGACAGCTATGGCTACACCTTC. Translated: CASSLDDSYGYTF.